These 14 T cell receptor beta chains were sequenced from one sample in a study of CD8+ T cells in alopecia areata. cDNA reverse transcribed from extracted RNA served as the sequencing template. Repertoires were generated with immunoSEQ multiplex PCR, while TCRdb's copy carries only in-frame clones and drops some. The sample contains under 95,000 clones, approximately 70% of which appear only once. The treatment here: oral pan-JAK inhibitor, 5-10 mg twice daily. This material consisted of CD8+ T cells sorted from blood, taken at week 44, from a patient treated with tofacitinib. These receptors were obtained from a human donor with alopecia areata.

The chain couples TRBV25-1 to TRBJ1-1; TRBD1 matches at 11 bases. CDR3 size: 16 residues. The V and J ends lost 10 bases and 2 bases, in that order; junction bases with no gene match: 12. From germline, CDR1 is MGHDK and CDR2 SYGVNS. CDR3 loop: CATEPGTGGLNTEAFF. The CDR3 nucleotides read TGTGCCACAGAACCCGGGACAGGGGGACTCAACACTGAAGCTTTCTTT.

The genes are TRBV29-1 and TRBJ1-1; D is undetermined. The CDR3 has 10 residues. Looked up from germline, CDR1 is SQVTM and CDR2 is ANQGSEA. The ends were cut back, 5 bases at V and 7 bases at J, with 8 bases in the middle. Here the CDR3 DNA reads TGCAGCGTTTGGGTGGGTGAAGCTTTCTTT. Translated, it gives CSVWVGEAFF.

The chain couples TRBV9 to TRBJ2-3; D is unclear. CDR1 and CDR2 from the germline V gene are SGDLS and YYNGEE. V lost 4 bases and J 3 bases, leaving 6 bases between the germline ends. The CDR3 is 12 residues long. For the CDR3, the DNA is TGTGCCAGCAGCCCTCCAACAGATACGCAGTATTTT. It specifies CASSPPTDTQYF.

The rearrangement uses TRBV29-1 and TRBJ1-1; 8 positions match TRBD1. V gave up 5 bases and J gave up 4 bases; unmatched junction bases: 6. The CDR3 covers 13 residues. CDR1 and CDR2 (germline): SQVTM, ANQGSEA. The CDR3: CSVPYRGGTEAFF. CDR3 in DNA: TGCAGCGTTCCTTACAGGGGGGGCACTGAAGCTTTCTTT.

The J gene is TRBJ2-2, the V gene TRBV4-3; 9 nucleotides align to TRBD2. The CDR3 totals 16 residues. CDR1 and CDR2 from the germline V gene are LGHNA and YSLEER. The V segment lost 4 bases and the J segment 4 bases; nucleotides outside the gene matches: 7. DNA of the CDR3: TGCGCCAGCAGCCCTAGTCTAGCGGGGTCCACCGGGGAGCTGTTTTTT. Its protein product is CASSPSLAGSTGELFF.

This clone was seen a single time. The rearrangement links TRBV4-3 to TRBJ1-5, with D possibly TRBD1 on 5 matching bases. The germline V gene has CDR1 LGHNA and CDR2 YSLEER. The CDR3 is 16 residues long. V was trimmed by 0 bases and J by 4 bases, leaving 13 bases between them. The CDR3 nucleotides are TGCGCCAGCAGCCAAGATCGGGCAGGGAGTAATCAGCCCCAGCATTTT. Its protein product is CASSQDRAGSNQPQHF.

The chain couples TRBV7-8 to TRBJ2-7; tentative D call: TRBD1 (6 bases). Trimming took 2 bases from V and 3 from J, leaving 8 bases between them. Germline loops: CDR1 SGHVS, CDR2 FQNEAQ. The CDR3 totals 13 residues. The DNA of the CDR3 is TGTGCCAGCAGCTTATCACAGGGCTACGAGCAGTACTTC. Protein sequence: CASSLSQGYEQYF.

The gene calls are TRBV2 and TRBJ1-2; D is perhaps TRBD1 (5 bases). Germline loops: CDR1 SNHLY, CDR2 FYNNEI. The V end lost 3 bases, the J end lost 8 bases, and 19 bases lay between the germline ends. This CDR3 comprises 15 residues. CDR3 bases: TGTGCCAGCAGTGACATGGGTACAAGGGGAGGCGGCTACACCTTC. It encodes CASSDMGTRGGGYTF.

Here the CDR3 reads CASAGTGDISYEQYF. In DNA form, the CDR3 reads TGTGCCAGCGCCGGGACGGGGGATATCTCCTACGAGCAGTACTTC. The V call is TRBV6-6, the J call TRBJ2-7; tentatively, D is TRBD2 (6 bases). Germline-derived CDR1 and CDR2 are MNHNY and SVGAGI (reference sequence). Between the trimmed V and J ends, which lost 8 bases and 0 bases, there was a span of 17 bases. The CDR3 is 15 amino acids.

The CDR3 DNA sequence: TGTGCCAGCATTCCGGAGCCCGGGTACAATGAGCAGTTCTTC. This gives the protein CASIPEPGYNEQFF. The chain recombines TRBV2 with TRBJ2-1; no definite D call. CDR1 and CDR2 from the germline V gene are SNHLY and FYNNEI. Trimming removed 7 bases from V and 4 bases from J, with 14 bases in between. The CDR3 length is 14 residues. Filled out from reference TRBV2 and TRBJ2-1, the complete variable domain reads EPEVTQTPSHQVTQMGQEVILRCVPISNHLYFYWYRQILGQKVEFLVSFYNNEISEKSEIFDDQFSVERPDGSNFTLKIRSTKLEDSAMYFCASIPEPGYNEQFFGPGTRLTVL.

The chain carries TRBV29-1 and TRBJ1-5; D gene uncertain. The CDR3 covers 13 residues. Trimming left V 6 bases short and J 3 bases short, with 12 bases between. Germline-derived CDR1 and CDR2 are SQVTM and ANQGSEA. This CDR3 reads CSVEEGANQPQHF. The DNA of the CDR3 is TGCAGCGTGGAGGAAGGCGCCAATCAGCCCCAGCATTTT.

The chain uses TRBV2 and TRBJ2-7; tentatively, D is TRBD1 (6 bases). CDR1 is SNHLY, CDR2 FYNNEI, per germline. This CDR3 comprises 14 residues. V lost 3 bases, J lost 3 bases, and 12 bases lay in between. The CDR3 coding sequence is TGTGCCAGCAGTGAGGCAGGGGCGGTCTACGAGCAGTACTTC. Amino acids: CASSEAGAVYEQYF. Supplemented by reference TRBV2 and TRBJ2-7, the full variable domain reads EPEVTQTPSHQVTQMGQEVILRCVPISNHLYFYWYRQILGQKVEFLVSFYNNEISEKSEIFDDQFSVERPDGSNFTLKIRSTKLEDSAMYFCASSEAGAVYEQYFGPGTRLTVT.

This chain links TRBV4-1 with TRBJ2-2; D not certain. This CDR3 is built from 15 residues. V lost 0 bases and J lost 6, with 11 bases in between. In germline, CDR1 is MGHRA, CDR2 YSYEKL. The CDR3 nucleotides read TGCGCCAGCAGCCAAGATGTTGGGTATTCCGGGGAGCTGTTTTTT. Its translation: CASSQDVGYSGELFF.

The CDR3 sequence is CASRETAWENSPLHF. CDR3 in DNA: TGTGCCAGTAGGGAAACTGCCTGGGAAAATTCACCCCTCCACTTT. The chain joins TRBV19 to TRBJ1-6; D gene unclear. The CDR3 has 15 amino acids. Trimming pared 6 bases from V and 7 bases from J, leaving 16 bases between. Germline loops: CDR1 LNHDA, CDR2 SQIVND (reference sequence).